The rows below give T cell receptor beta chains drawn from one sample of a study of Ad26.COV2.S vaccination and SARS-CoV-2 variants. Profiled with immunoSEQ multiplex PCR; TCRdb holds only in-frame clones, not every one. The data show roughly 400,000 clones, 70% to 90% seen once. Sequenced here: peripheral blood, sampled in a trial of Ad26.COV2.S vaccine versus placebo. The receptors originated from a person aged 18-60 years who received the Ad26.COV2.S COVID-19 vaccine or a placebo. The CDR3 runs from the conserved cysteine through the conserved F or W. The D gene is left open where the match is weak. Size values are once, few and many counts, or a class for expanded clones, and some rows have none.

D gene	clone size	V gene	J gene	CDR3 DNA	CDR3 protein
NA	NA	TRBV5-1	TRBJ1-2	TGCGCCAGCAGCTTGGCGGTGCAAAACTATGGCTACACCTTC	CASSLAVQNYGYTF
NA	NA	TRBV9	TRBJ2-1	TGTGCCAGCAGCGCAGAACCTGTTTCCTACAATGAGCAGTTCTTC	CASSAEPVSYNEQFF
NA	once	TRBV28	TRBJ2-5	TGTGCCAGCAGTCCCTCCCCGGGACGTGGGCAAGAGACCCAGTACTTC	CASSPSPGRGQETQYF
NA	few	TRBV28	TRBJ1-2	TGTGCCAGCAGTTCGGGCCCAAGGGGCTACACCTTC	CASSSGPRGYTF
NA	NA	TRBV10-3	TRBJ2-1	TGTGCCATCAGCGGACAGTGGGTCAATGAGCAGTTCTTC	CAISGQWVNEQFF
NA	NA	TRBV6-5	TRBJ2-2	TGTGCCAGCAGCAATCTGGTGATCGGGGAGCTGTTTTTT	CASSNLVIGELFF
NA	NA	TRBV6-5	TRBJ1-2	TGTGCCAGCAAAAGCGTTCTAGGGTACTATGGCTACACCTTC	CASKSVLGYYGYTF
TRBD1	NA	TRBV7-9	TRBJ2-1	TGTGCCAGCAGCTTGAACCGAACAGGGGCTTACAATGAGCAGTTCTTC	CASSLNRTGAYNEQFF
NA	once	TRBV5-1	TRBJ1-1	TGCGCCAGCAGCTTGGATGGGGGGGGTGGGCCTTTCTTT	CASSLDGGGGPFF
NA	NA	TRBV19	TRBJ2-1	TGTGCCAGTAGTATTAAACTATTTGCGTATAATGAGCAGTTCTTC	CASSIKLFAYNEQFF
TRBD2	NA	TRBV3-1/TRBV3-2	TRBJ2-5	TGTGCCAGCAGCCCAGGACTAGCGGGAGCCCCAGAGACCCAGTACTTC	CASSPGLAGAPETQYF
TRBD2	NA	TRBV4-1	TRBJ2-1	TGCGCCAGCAGCCAAGCTTCCGGACTAGCGGGATACAATGAGCAGTTCTTC	CASSQASGLAGYNEQFF
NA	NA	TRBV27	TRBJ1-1	TGTGCCAGCAGTTTATCTGGGGGAGTTAACACTGAAGCTTTCTTT	CASSLSGGVNTEAFF
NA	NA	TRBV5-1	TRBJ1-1	TGCGCCAGCAGCTTGGGGAACATGAACACTGAAGCTTTCTTT	CASSLGNMNTEAFF
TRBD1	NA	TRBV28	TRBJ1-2	TGTGCCAGCAGTTATAGACAGGGGATCTACGGCTACACCTTC	CASSYRQGIYGYTF
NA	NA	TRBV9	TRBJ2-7	TGTGCCAGCAGCGTAGGAGGAGGGAGACGTGGGTACGAGCAGTACTTC	CASSVGGGRRGYEQYF
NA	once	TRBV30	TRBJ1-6	TGTGCCTGGAGCGGATCAGGGCCGAGCTCCTATAATTCACCCCTCCACTTT	CAWSGSGPSSYNSPLHF
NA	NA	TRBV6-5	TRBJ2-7	TGTGCCAGCACCCCGACCCCGAGGACCTACGAGCAGTACTTC	CASTPTPRTYEQYF
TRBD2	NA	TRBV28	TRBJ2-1	TGTGTCAGCACCCAAAGCGGGAGGGAGTTCTTC	CVSTQSGREFF
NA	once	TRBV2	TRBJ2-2	TGTGCCAGCAGTCCAAAGGGACTCCCGAACACCGGGGAGCTGTTTTTT	CASSPKGLPNTGELFF
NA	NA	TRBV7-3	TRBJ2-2	TGTGCCAGCAGCTTCGGAACGAGTGTCGGGGAGCTGTTTTTT	CASSFGTSVGELFF
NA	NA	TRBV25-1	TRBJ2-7	TGTGCCAGCAGTGAATATTTGGGCGAGCAGTACTTC	CASSEYLGEQYF
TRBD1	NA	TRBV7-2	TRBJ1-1	TGTGCCAGCAGCCCCGGTGGGACAGTGGGGAACACTGAAGCTTTCTTT	CASSPGGTVGNTEAFF
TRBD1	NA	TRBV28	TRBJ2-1	TGTGCCAGCAGGCCCCCCGACAGGGAAACCTACAATGAGCAGTTCTTC	CASRPPDRETYNEQFF
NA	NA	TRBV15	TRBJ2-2	TGTGCCACCAGCAGAGATCATCAGGGACGGGGCGGGGAGCTGTTTTTT	CATSRDHQGRGGELFF
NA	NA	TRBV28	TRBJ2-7	TGTGCCAGCAGTCCGCGGGGCTACAGGACTCCCCACTACGAGCAGTACTTC	CASSPRGYRTPHYEQYF
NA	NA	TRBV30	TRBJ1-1	TGTGCCTGGAGTGAATCAAGGAGGGGGAACACTGAAGCTTTCTTT	CAWSESRRGNTEAFF
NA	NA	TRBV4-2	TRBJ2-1	TGTGCCAGCAGCCAAGAAGCACGGCCCCAGGGTGAGCAGTTCTTC	CASSQEARPQGEQFF
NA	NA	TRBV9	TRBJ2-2	TGTGCCAGCACCCCCTCCGAGCGCGCGAACACCGGGGAGCTGTTTTTT	CASTPSERANTGELFF
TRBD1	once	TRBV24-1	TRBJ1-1	TGTGCCACCAGTGATGGGACAGTCGGAGCTTTCTTT	CATSDGTVGAFF
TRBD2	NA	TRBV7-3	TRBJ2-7	TGTGCCAGCAGCTCTAGCGGGAGCGAGCAGTACTTC	CASSSSGSEQYF
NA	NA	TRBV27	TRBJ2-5	TGTGCCAGCAGTGCTAAAGGGACCCAGTACTTC	CASSAKGTQYF
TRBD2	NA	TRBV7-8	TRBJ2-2	TGTGCCAGCAGCTTAGATCTAGCGGGAGCCACCGGGGAGCTGTTTTTT	CASSLDLAGATGELFF
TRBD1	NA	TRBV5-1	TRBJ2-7	TGCGCCAGCAGCTTAGGGACAGGAGCCTACGAGCAGTACTTC	CASSLGTGAYEQYF
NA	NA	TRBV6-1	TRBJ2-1	TGTGCCAGCAGTGAAGGACCGCTCCTCGGGAATGAGCAGTTCTTC	CASSEGPLLGNEQFF
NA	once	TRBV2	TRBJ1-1	TGTGCCAGCAGTGATGGCAGGGACACTGAAGCTTTCTTT	CASSDGRDTEAFF
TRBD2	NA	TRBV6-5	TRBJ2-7	TGTGCCAGCACCTCCGGGGGGGGCGCAGGAAACGAGCAGTACTTC	CASTSGGGAGNEQYF
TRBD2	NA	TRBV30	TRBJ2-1	TGTGCCTGGAGTGTACTAGCGGGAAGTGAGCAGTTCTTC	CAWSVLAGSEQFF
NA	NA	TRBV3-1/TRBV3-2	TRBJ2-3	TGTGCCAGCGGGAGACTAAGCACAGATACGCAGTATTTT	CASGRLSTDTQYF
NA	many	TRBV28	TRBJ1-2	TGTGCCAGCAGTTTAGGTGGGACGGGCTTGGGCTACACCTTC	CASSLGGTGLGYTF
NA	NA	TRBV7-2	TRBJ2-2	TGTGCCAGCAGCTTAGTCTCCACCGGGGAGCTGTTTTTT	CASSLVSTGELFF
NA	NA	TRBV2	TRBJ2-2	TGTGCCAGCAGATCCGACAGGAACACCGGGGAGCTGTTTTTT	CASRSDRNTGELFF
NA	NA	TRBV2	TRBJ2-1	TGTGCCAGCAGTGAAGGCGTAAGGGATCGGTTCTTC	CASSEGVRDRFF
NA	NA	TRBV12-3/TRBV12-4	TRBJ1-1	TGTGCCAGCAGTGCAGGGTGGACTGAAGCTTTCTTT	CASSAGWTEAFF
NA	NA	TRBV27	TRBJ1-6	TGTGCCAGCAGTTTTTGGTCAAGTGGCTCACCCCTCCACTTT	CASSFWSSGSPLHF
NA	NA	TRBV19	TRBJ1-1	TGTGCCAGTCTCACGGGGACTGAAGCTTTCTTT	CASLTGTEAFF
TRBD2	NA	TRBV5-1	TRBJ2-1	TGCGCCAGCCGACTAGCGGGAGGCAGTAGTGAGTTCTTC	CASRLAGGSSEFF
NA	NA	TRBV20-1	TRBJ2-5	TGCAGTGCTAGTGGTCTGGGACGGGAGACCCAGTACTTC	CSASGLGRETQYF
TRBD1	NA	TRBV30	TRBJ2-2	TGTGCCCGCGCGGCGGCAGGGGGCACCGGGGAGCTGTTTTTT	CARAAAGGTGELFF
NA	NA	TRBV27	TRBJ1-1	TGTGCCAGCAGCCCGACAGGGAACACTGAAGCTTTCTTT	CASSPTGNTEAFF
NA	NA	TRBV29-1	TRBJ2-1	TGCAGCGTTGTCCCCTCCTTAGGGGGGTCCAATGAGCAGTTCTTC	CSVVPSLGGSNEQFF
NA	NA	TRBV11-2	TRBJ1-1	TGTGCCAGCAGCTTCGACAGGAGGAACACTGAAGCTTTCTTT	CASSFDRRNTEAFF
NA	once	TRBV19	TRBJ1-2	TGTGCCAGTAGTATGGAGGGGCGGTATGGCTACACCTTC	CASSMEGRYGYTF
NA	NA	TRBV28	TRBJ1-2	TGTGCCAGCAGTTCCCAGGGTCCCAGCTATGGCTACACCTTC	CASSSQGPSYGYTF
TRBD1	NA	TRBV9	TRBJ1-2	TGTGCCAGCAGCGACCGGGACAGGGGGCTACGGGGCTACACCTTC	CASSDRDRGLRGYTF